This is a list of T cell receptor beta chains from one sample in a study of OX40 agonist ivuxolimab in advanced cancers. Repertoires were generated with immunoSEQ multiplex PCR, while TCRdb's copy carries only in-frame clones and drops some. Of 35,000 to 55,000 clones in the sample, roughly 94% are singletons; the top ten hold approximately 11%. The sequenced sample was CD4+ or CD8+ T cells sorted from blood, obtained in a trial of the OX40 agonist ivuxolimab. Every receptor here comes from an adult with an advanced solid tumor such as melanoma, head and neck, liver or kidney cancer. Both conserved end residues are part of each CDR3. Fields, in order: V gene, D gene, J gene, clone size, CDR3 DNA, CDR3 protein. D genes are given only for firm matches. Clone size is stated in some rows and not others, as once, few, many or a class when expanded.

TRBV19	NA	TRBJ2-1	NA	TGTGCCAGTAGTTCCCGGGAAGACTACAATGAGCAGTTCTTC	CASSSREDYNEQFF
TRBV2	TRBD2	TRBJ2-7	once	TGTGCCAGTCTGGAGCGGGGGTACGAGCAGTACTTC	CASLERGYEQYF
TRBV7-9	TRBD1	TRBJ2-1	NA	TGTGCCAGTATTACGGGACAGGGCGCCAATGAGCAGTTCTTC	CASITGQGANEQFF
TRBV9	TRBD2	TRBJ2-2	NA	TGTGCCAGCAGCGTAGGACTAGCGGGAGTCCCCGGGGAGCTGTTTTTT	CASSVGLAGVPGELFF
TRBV15	NA	TRBJ1-1	NA	TGTGCCACCAGCAGAGGTCGGGTCGCTGAAGCTTTCTTT	CATSRGRVAEAFF
TRBV4-1	NA	TRBJ2-4	NA	TGCGCCAGCAGCCAAGGAGTGCAGGGATGGCATCAGTACTTC	CASSQGVQGWHQYF
TRBV4-3	TRBD2	TRBJ2-7	NA	TGCGCCAGCAGCCAAGTCCCGACTAGCGGGAGCAACGAGCAGTACTTC	CASSQVPTSGSNEQYF
TRBV6-1	NA	TRBJ1-4	NA	TGTGCCAGCAGTGAAGAACTAACAGGGTTGGCTGGCACTAATGAAAAACTGTTTTTT	CASSEELTGLAGTNEKLFF
TRBV7-2	NA	TRBJ2-2	NA	TGTGCCAGCAGCTTAGGTCTGGACGGCGGGATTCTGGTTGGCGGGGAGCTGTTTTTT	CASSLGLDGGILVGGELFF
TRBV4-3	NA	TRBJ2-3	NA	TGCGCCAGCAGCCAAGATAGAGGCACAGATACGCAGTATTTT	CASSQDRGTDTQYF
TRBV11-3	NA	TRBJ2-7	NA	TGTGCCAGCAGCTTAAGCGGGCCTACCTACGAGCAGTACTTC	CASSLSGPTYEQYF
TRBV6-5	NA	TRBJ2-7	NA	TGTGCCAGCAGTTACTCGTTCATCGGGGCCTACGAGCAGTACTTC	CASSYSFIGAYEQYF
TRBV7-9	NA	TRBJ1-1	NA	TGTGCCAGCAGCTCAGGGCCGGGCACTGAAGCTTTCTTT	CASSSGPGTEAFF
TRBV19	TRBD1	TRBJ1-1	NA	TGTGCCAGTAGGACAGGGTGGACGAACACTGAAGCTTTCTTT	CASRTGWTNTEAFF
TRBV4-3	TRBD2	TRBJ2-1	NA	TGCGCCAGCAGCCCACGTGCTAGCGGGAGCTCCTACAATGAGCAGTTCTTC	CASSPRASGSSYNEQFF
TRBV9	TRBD2	TRBJ2-7	NA	TGTGCCAGCAGCGTAGCGGCTAGCGGGAGCTCCTACGAGCAGTACTTC	CASSVAASGSSYEQYF
TRBV2	TRBD1	TRBJ2-2	NA	TGTGCCAGCAGTGTCTGGCAGGGGGCTACCGGGGAGCTGTTTTTT	CASSVWQGATGELFF
TRBV7-2	TRBD2	TRBJ2-7	NA	TGTGCCAGCAGCTTACTAGCGGCAACCTACGAGCAGTACTTC	CASSLLAATYEQYF
TRBV7-9	NA	TRBJ1-2	NA	TGTGCCAGCACCTATAGTCTAACAGGGCTCTATGGCTACACCTTC	CASTYSLTGLYGYTF
TRBV18	NA	TRBJ1-1	NA	TGTGCCAGCTCACCACCGAGCAGAATGAACACTGAAGCTTTCTTT	CASSPPSRMNTEAFF
TRBV10-3	TRBD2	TRBJ2-7	NA	TGTGCCATCAGTGAGACTAGCGGGAACTACGAGCAGTACTTC	CAISETSGNYEQYF
TRBV5-1	NA	TRBJ1-1	NA	TGCGCCAGCAGCTGGGGTGGTGGGGGCGCGGATCCAAAGCCCCATAGCGACACTGAAGCTTTCTTT	CASSWGGGGADPKPHSDTEAFF
TRBV5-1	NA	TRBJ2-7	NA	TGTGCCAGCAGCTGGGGGAGCTCTTTCGGCGAGCAGTACTTC	CASSWGSSFGEQYF
TRBV7-6	NA	TRBJ2-7	NA	TGTGCCAGCAGCTTAGGGGGCAGGCGGTCCTCCTACGAGCAGTACTTC	CASSLGGRRSSYEQYF
TRBV4-2	NA	TRBJ2-6	NA	TGTGCCAGCAGCCAAGAATACCACCGGGGTGGGGCCAACGTCCTGACTTTC	CASSQEYHRGGANVLTF
TRBV9	TRBD1	TRBJ2-1	NA	TGTGCCAGCAGCGTAGCTCGGACAGGGGAGGATGAGCAGTTCTTC	CASSVARTGEDEQFF
TRBV18	NA	TRBJ2-7	NA	TGTGCCAGCTCCCATGGACTCTACGAGCAGTACTTC	CASSHGLYEQYF
TRBV9	TRBD1	TRBJ1-2	NA	TGTGCCAGCAGCGTACTCCAAGGGACAGGGGGCGACTATGGCTACACCTTC	CASSVLQGTGGDYGYTF
TRBV12-5	NA	TRBJ1-2	once	TGTGCTAGTGGTTGGGATCAGAGGGGCTACACCTTC	CASGWDQRGYTF
TRBV6-9	NA	TRBJ1-2	few	TGTGCCAGCCCTGTCCTTTCGGCGGACTACTATGGCTACACCTTC	CASPVLSADYYGYTF
TRBV4-1	NA	TRBJ2-3	NA	TGCGCCAGCAGCCAAGATCGAGAGGGTGCAGATACGCAGTATTTT	CASSQDREGADTQYF
TRBV29-1	TRBD1	TRBJ2-7	NA	TGCAGCGTTGAAGGCGGACAGGGGGCTAACGAGCAGTACTTC	CSVEGGQGANEQYF
TRBV7-9	TRBD1	TRBJ2-3	NA	TGTGCCAGCAGCCCGGACAGGGGCCGCACAGATACGCAGTATTTT	CASSPDRGRTDTQYF
TRBV19	TRBD1	TRBJ1-1	NA	TGTGCCAGTAGTAGGACAGGGGGCGGGACTGAAGCTTTCTTT	CASSRTGGGTEAFF
TRBV7-6	NA	TRBJ2-7	NA	TGTGCCAGCAGCTTAGGCGGCCTAGCCTACGAGCAGTACTTC	CASSLGGLAYEQYF
TRBV27	TRBD1	TRBJ1-1	NA	TGTGCCAGCAGTTTAATGCTAAGGGGGGGGACAGGCAACACTGAAGCTTTCTTT	CASSLMLRGGTGNTEAFF
TRBV7-2	NA	TRBJ2-1	NA	TGTGCCAGCAGCCACGGATTGAGGGTTATCGACAATGAGCAGTTCTTC	CASSHGLRVIDNEQFF
TRBV13	NA	TRBJ2-7	NA	TGTGCCAGCAGCCCCTCCGGTGGGACGGTGGGGAATAACGAGCAGTACTTC	CASSPSGGTVGNNEQYF
TRBV10-2	NA	TRBJ1-2	NA	TGCGCCAGCAGTGAGGACAGGTTATACTATGGCTACACCTTC	CASSEDRLYYGYTF
TRBV27	NA	TRBJ1-1	once	TGTGCCAGCACCCTAAGTGGCGGGAACACTGAAGCTTTCTTT	CASTLSGGNTEAFF
TRBV11-2	TRBD2	TRBJ2-3	NA	TGTGCCAGCAGCTTATACGGGAGGGCAACGGATACGCAGTATTTT	CASSLYGRATDTQYF
TRBV4-3	TRBD1	TRBJ2-3	NA	TGCGCCAGCAGCCAAGTGAGGGACAGGGGATCTCGCACAGATACGCAGTATTTT	CASSQVRDRGSRTDTQYF
TRBV5-1	NA	TRBJ2-7	NA	TGCGCCAGCAGCTTGGGGATTTCCAGCTCCTACGAGCAGTACTTC	CASSLGISSSYEQYF
TRBV19	TRBD1	TRBJ1-2	NA	TGTGCCAGTAGCCTCATCCACCGGGACAGGAACTATGGCTACACCTTC	CASSLIHRDRNYGYTF
TRBV7-9	NA	TRBJ1-2	few	TGTGCCAGCAGCTTAGCGGGGGCTGATGGCTACACCTTC	CASSLAGADGYTF
TRBV27	TRBD2	TRBJ2-7	NA	TGTGCCAGCAGCCAAGGGACTAGCGGGAGAGGGGAGCAGTACTTC	CASSQGTSGRGEQYF
TRBV9	TRBD1	TRBJ1-3	NA	TGTGCCAGCAGCAGGGGGCCCAGCTCTGGAAACACCATATATTTT	CASSRGPSSGNTIYF
TRBV9	NA	TRBJ2-1	NA	TGTGCCAGCAGCGAAGCGGGCAGCTCCTACAATGAGCAGTTCTTC	CASSEAGSSYNEQFF
TRBV7-9	NA	TRBJ1-2	NA	TGTGCCAGCAGTGAGGGGGAGGGCTATGGCTACACCTTC	CASSEGEGYGYTF
TRBV28	TRBD2	TRBJ2-1	NA	TGTGCCAGCAGTTTCCTATTGACTAGCGGGAGATCCAACAATGAGCAGTTCTTC	CASSFLLTSGRSNNEQFF
TRBV7-9	TRBD1	TRBJ2-5	NA	TGTGCCAGCAGCTTAACGGACAGGGGGTTCTTTGAAGAGACCCAGTACTTC	CASSLTDRGFFEETQYF
TRBV29-1	NA	TRBJ2-6	few	TGCAGCGTTGTTGAGGGCCAGAGCTCTGGGGCCAACGTCCTGACTTTC	CSVVEGQSSGANVLTF
TRBV10-2	TRBD2	TRBJ2-3	NA	TGCGCCAGCAGTAGACTAGCGGCGGACCTATACACAGATACGCAGTATTTT	CASSRLAADLYTDTQYF
TRBV27	NA	TRBJ1-2	NA	TGTGCCAGCAGCCCCCGCCCTACAGTCGACTATGGCTACACCTTC	CASSPRPTVDYGYTF
TRBV7-8	NA	TRBJ1-1	once	TGTGCCAGCAGCTTAACCCGGAGCAGCATGAACACTGAAGCTTTCTTT	CASSLTRSSMNTEAFF
TRBV6-1	TRBD2	TRBJ2-5	NA	TGTGCCAGCAGTGAATGGCTAGCGGGAGCCCAAGAGACCCAGTACTTC	CASSEWLAGAQETQYF